This T cell receptor (beta chain) is drawn from a study of preoperative IRX-2 immunotherapy in early breast cancer. Treatment in this sample: preoperative locoregional IRX-2 cytokine immunotherapy. Preoperative locoregional IRX-2 cytokine immunotherapy was tested in the phase Ib source study. The CDR3 is 15 amino acids. The ends lost 3 bases at V and 8 bases at J; junction bases unmatched: 5. Germline values: CDR1 LNHDA, CDR2 SQIVND (reference sequence). Using immunoSEQ multiplex PCR, the repertoire was profiled, and TCRdb retains in-frame clones only, with some absent. The sample lists 20,000 to 25,000 clones, approximately 90% occurring once.

The receptor was derived from a human donor with breast cancer. This specimen was tumor tissue, taken after IRX-2 immunotherapy. The rearrangement uses TRBV19 and TRBJ2-1, with TRBD2 identical over 12 bases. This CDR3 is CASSMTSGGGDEQFF. The CDR3 DNA is TGTGCCAGTAGTATGACTAGCGGGGGCGGGGATGAGCAGTTCTTC.